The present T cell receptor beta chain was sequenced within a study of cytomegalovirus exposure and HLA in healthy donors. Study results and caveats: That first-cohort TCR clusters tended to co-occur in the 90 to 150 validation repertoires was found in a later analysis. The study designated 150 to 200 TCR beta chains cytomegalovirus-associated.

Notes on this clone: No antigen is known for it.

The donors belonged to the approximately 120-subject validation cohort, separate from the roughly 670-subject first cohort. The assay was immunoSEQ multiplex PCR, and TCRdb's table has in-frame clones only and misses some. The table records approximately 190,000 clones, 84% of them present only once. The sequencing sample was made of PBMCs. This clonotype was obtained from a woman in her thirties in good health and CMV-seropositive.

In DNA form, the CDR3 reads TGTGCCAGCAGCACTACAGGGATGGGCACCGGGGAGCTGTTTTTT. Translated, it gives CASSTTGMGTGELFF. The V and J genes are TRBV7-9 and TRBJ2-2, with D possibly being TRBD1 (6 bases). Trimming removed 5 bases from V and 4 bases from J, with 14 bases in between. Germline CDR1 SEHNR, CDR2 FQNEAQ (reference sequence). This CDR3 spans 15 amino acids.